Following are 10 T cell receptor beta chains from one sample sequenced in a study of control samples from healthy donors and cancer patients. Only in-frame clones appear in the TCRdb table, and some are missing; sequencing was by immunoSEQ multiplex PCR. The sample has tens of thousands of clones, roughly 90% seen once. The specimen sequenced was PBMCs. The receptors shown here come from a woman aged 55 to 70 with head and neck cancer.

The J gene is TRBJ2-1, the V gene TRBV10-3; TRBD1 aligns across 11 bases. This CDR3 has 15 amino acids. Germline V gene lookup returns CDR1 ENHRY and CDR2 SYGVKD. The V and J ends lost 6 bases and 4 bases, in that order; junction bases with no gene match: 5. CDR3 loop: CAIRRTGGEYNEQFF. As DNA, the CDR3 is TGTGCCATCAGGAGGACAGGGGGCGAATACAATGAGCAGTTCTTC.

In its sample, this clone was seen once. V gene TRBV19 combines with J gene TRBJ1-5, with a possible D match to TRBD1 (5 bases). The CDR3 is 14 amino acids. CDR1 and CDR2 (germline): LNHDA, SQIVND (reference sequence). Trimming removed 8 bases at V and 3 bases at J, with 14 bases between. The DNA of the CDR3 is TGTGCCAGTCGGGGCAGCTCCTACAATCAGCCCCAGCATTTT. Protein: CASRGSSYNQPQHF.

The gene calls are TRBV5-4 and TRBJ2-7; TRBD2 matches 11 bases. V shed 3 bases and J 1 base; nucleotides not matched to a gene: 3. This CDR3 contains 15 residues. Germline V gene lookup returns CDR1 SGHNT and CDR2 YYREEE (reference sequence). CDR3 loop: CASSSGTSGSYEQYF. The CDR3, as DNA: TGTGCCAGCAGCTCCGGGACTAGCGGATCCTACGAGCAGTACTTC. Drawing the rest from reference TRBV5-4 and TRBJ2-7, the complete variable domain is ETGVTQSPTHLIKTRGQQVTLRCSSQSGHNTVSWYQQALGQGPQFIFQYYREEENGRGNFPPRFSGLQFPNYSSELNVNALELDDSALYLCASSSGTSGSYEQYFGPGTRLTVT.

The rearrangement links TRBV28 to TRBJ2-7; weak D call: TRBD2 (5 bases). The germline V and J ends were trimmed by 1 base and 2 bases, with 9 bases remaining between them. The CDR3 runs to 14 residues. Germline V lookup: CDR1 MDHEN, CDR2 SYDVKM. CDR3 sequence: CASSLFRETYEQYF. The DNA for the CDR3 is TGTGCCAGCAGTTTATTCCGGGAAACCTACGAGCAGTACTTC.

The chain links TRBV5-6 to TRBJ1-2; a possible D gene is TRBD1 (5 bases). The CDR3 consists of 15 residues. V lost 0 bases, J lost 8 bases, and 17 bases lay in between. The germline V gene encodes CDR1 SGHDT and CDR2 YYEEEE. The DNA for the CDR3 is TGTGCCAGCAGCTTGGTCTCCCGTTTATGGGGCGGCTACACCTTC. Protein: CASSLVSRLWGGYTF.

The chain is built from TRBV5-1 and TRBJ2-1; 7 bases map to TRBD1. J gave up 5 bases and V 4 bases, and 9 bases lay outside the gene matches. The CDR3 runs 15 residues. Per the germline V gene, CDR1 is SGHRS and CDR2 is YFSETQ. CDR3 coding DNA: TGCGCCAGCAGCACTAGGACAGGTAGAAACAATGAGCAGTTCTTC. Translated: CASSTRTGRNNEQFF.

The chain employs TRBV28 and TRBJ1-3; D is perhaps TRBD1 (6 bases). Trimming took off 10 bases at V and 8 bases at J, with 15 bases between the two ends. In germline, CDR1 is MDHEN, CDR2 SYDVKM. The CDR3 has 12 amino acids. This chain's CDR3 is CATGGGGDTIYF. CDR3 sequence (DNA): TGTGCCACCGGAGGGGGGGGAGACACCATATATTTT.

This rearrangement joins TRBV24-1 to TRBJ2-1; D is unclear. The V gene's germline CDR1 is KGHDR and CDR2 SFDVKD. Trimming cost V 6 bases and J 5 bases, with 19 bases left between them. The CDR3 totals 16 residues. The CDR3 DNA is TGTGCCACCAGTCAACCCAGAGTCTGGGGAAACAATGAGCAGTTCTTC. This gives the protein CATSQPRVWGNNEQFF.

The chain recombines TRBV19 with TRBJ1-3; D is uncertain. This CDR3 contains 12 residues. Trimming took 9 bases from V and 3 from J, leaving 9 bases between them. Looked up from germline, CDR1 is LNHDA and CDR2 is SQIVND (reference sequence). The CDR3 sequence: CASPGNGNTIYF. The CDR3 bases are TGTGCCAGCCCGGGTAATGGAAACACCATATATTTT.

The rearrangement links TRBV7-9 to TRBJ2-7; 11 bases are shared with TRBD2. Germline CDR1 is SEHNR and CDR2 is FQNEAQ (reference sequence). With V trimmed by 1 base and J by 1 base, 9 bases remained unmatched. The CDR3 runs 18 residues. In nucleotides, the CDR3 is TGTGCCAGCAGCTTAGGATCTAGCGGGAGGATGAGTTCCTACGAGCAGTACTTC. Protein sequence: CASSLGSSGRMSSYEQYF.